Below, 20 T cell receptor beta chains from the same sample are listed, as sequenced in a study of CD8 T cells in Susac syndrome. Random-hexamer reverse transcription was applied to about 0.5 to 1 ug RNA. Each CDR3 protein is one row after TCRdb ran MiXCR on the immunoSEQ multiplex PCR reads. The sample consists of about 290,000 distinct CDR3 sequences, about 88% of them appearing once. The sample consisted of CD8+ T cells from PBMCs. The source of these receptors is a human donor with multiple sclerosis.

The rearrangement uses TRBV28 and TRBJ1-2, with 8 bases aligning to TRBD1. Trimming removed 1 base from V and 8 bases from J; junction bases left unmatched: 3. Germline lookup yields CDR1 MDHEN and CDR2 SYDVKM. CDR3 length: 13 amino acids. The CDR3 DNA sequence: TGTGCCAGCAGTTTATTGACAGGGGAAGGCTACACCTTC. Protein: CASSLLTGEGYTF.

This chain joins TRBV6-5 and TRBJ1-3, with D possibly TRBD1 on 6 matching bases. V lost 2 bases and J 4 bases, leaving 9 bases between the germline ends. This CDR3 is 14 amino acids long. The V gene's germline CDR1 is MNHEY and CDR2 SVGAGI. CDR3 sequence: CASSYEGTGNTIYF. The CDR3 bases are TGTGCCAGCAGTTACGAGGGGACAGGAAACACCATATATTTT.

V usage is TRBV19 and J usage is TRBJ2-5; D possibly uses TRBD1 or TRBD2 (6 bases each). The CDR3 is 15 residues long. Germline lookup yields CDR1 LNHDA and CDR2 SQIVND (reference sequence). The germline V and J ends were trimmed by 3 bases and 7 bases, with 18 bases remaining between them. CDR3 in amino acids: CASSIGVRGRGTQYF. The CDR3 nucleotides are TGTGCCAGTAGTATTGGGGTCCGGGGGCGCGGGACCCAGTACTTC.

The chain links TRBV29-1 to TRBJ1-3, with TRBD1 identical over 7 bases. J gave up 4 bases and V 2 bases, and 8 bases lay outside the gene matches. Germline CDR1 and CDR2: SQVTM and ANQGSEA. This CDR3 has 15 residues. This CDR3 is CSVESDRASGNTIYF. CDR3 bases: TGCAGCGTTGAAAGTGACAGGGCGTCGGGAAACACCATATATTTT.

J is TRBJ1-1 and V is TRBV29-1; no firm D call. Germline V gives CDR1 SQVTM, CDR2 ANQGSEA. This CDR3 contains 12 residues. Trimming pared 0 bases from V and 4 bases from J, leaving 6 bases between. The CDR3 DNA reads as TGCAGCGTTGAAGATAACGGCACTGAAGCTTTCTTT. Its protein is CSVEDNGTEAFF.

This chain uses TRBV7-9 with TRBJ1-5; D may be TRBD1 (6 bases). From germline, CDR1 is SEHNR and CDR2 FQNEAQ (reference sequence). CDR3 size: 14 residues. V lost 8 bases, J lost 3 bases, and 14 bases lay in between. CDR3 coding DNA: TGTGCCAGCGGGGGCGAGGGGTACAATCAGCCCCAGCATTTT. This codes for CASGGEGYNQPQHF.

The genes are TRBV29-1 and TRBJ1-2; possible D gene TRBD1, 6 bases. V lost 3 bases to trimming and J lost 0 bases, with 14 bases between them. This CDR3 region has 15 residues. In germline, CDR1 is SQVTM, CDR2 ANQGSEA. The CDR3 DNA sequence: TGCAGCGTTGAGGTCAGGGGTGACTCTAACTATGGCTACACCTTC. It translates to CSVEVRGDSNYGYTF. The variable domain in full, completed from reference TRBV29-1 and TRBJ1-2, reads SAVISQKPSRDICQRGTSLTIQCQVDSQVTMMFWYRQQPGQSLTLIATANQGSEATYESGFVIDKFPISRPNLTFSTLTVSNMSPEDSSIYLCSVEVRGDSNYGYTFGSGTRLTVV.

The rearrangement uses TRBV29-1 and TRBJ2-7, with 7 bases lining up with TRBD2. J lost 3 bases, V lost 5 bases, and 10 bases had no gene match. Germline V gives CDR1 SQVTM, CDR2 ANQGSEA. This CDR3 is built from 14 residues. DNA for the CDR3: TGCAGCGTTCCCGGGGAGGGGATTCTCTACGAGCAGTACTTC. This encodes CSVPGEGILYEQYF.

This chain joins TRBV6-4 and TRBJ2-1; 13 bases line up with TRBD2. With V trimmed by 6 bases and J by 5 bases, 4 bases remained unmatched. Germline values: CDR1 MRHNA, CDR2 SNTAGT. The CDR3 is 15 residues long. The CDR3: CASSTSGGGNNEQFF. CDR3 DNA sequence: TGTGCCAGCAGCACTAGCGGGGGGGGTAACAATGAGCAGTTCTTC.

The genes are TRBV24-1 and TRBJ1-5, with D hard to call. Trimming pared 4 bases from V and 3 bases from J, leaving 6 bases between. CDR3 length equals 13 residues. The germline V gene has CDR1 KGHDR and CDR2 SFDVKD. The CDR3 loop is CATSEGNNQPQHF. CDR3 nucleotide sequence: TGTGCCACCAGTGAAGGGAACAATCAGCCCCAGCATTTT.

V usage is TRBV7-9 and J usage is TRBJ2-1; D is ambiguous. The CDR3 extends over 11 amino acids. From germline, CDR1 is SEHNR and CDR2 FQNEAQ (reference sequence). The V gene lost 5 bases and the J gene lost 9 bases, with 8 bases spanning the gap. The CDR3 spells CASSGLSEQFF. The CDR3 DNA sequence: TGTGCCAGCAGCGGTTTAAGTGAGCAGTTCTTC.

The chain recombines TRBV9 with TRBJ2-2; possible D gene TRBD1, 5 bases. Germline values: CDR1 SGDLS, CDR2 YYNGEE. This CDR3 is built from 13 residues. Trimming took 0 bases from V and 5 from J, leaving 5 bases between them. The CDR3 reads CASSVEGTGELFF. The CDR3, as DNA: TGTGCCAGCAGCGTAGAGGGGACCGGGGAGCTGTTTTTT.

The CDR3, as DNA: TGTGCCAGCAGTGAATCTTCAGCGGGAGTTTACGAGCAGTACTTC. It encodes CASSESSAGVYEQYF. The V and J genes are TRBV2 and TRBJ2-7; 8 positions agree with TRBD2. V trimming: 2 bases; J trimming: 4 bases; junction bases outside the gene matches: 7. Looked up from germline, CDR1 is SNHLY and CDR2 is FYNNEI. There are 15 residues in the CDR3.

This chain connects TRBV29-1 to TRBJ2-3; D call uncertain. Germline V gene sequence: CDR1 SQVTM, CDR2 ANQGSEA. Trimming took off 4 bases at V and 5 bases at J, with 4 bases between the two ends. The CDR3 is 10 amino acids. The CDR3 sequence: CSVAVDTQYF. The CDR3 region has the DNA TGCAGCGTTGCGGTAGATACGCAGTATTTT.

J is TRBJ2-7 and V is TRBV7-8; 12 nucleotides align to TRBD2. The ends lost 3 bases at V and 2 bases at J; junction bases unmatched: 2. Germline V gene sequence: CDR1 SGHVS, CDR2 FQNEAQ. This CDR3 region has 15 residues. The CDR3: CASSFGLAGTYEQYF. In DNA form, the CDR3 reads TGTGCCAGCAGCTTCGGACTAGCGGGAACCTACGAGCAGTACTTC.

This clonotype was seen a few times. The chain recombines TRBV9 with TRBJ1-2; D perhaps matches TRBD1 (6 bases). The CDR3 runs to 15 residues. Trimming removed 3 bases from V and 4 bases from J, with 16 bases in between. Germline CDR1 is SGDLS and CDR2 is YYNGEE. The CDR3: CASSGSGQSLYGYTF. CDR3 DNA sequence: TGTGCCAGCAGCGGGAGCGGACAGTCCCTCTATGGCTACACCTTC.

This clonotype occurred a few times. This rearrangement joins TRBV6-1 to TRBJ2-3; 11 nucleotides align to TRBD2. This CDR3 comprises 15 residues. Germline V CDR1 and CDR2: MNHNS, SASEGT. With 6 bases clipped from V and 4 bases from J, the junction kept 6 bases outside the gene matches. The DNA for the CDR3 is TGTGCCAGCAGCGCGACTAGCGGGGACGCAGATACGCAGTATTTT. Translating it yields CASSATSGDADTQYF.

The CDR3 region has the DNA TGTACCACAGGACAGGGCGAAACCGGGGAGCTGTTTTTT. Residues: CTTGQGETGELFF. The chain couples TRBV6-2 or TRBV6-3 to TRBJ2-2, with 8 bases identical to TRBD1. There are 13 residues in the CDR3. From germline, CDR1 is MNHEY and CDR2 SVGEGT.

CDR3 amino acids: CASSLPTQINEKLFF. The CDR3 nucleotides are TGTGCCAGCAGTTTACCCACACAGATAAATGAAAAACTGTTTTTT. This rearrangement joins TRBV28 to TRBJ1-4; no clear D gene. Trimming shortened V by 2 bases and J by 5 bases, and 12 bases separated the two germline ends. Germline loops: CDR1 MDHEN, CDR2 SYDVKM. The CDR3 has 15 amino acids.

V is TRBV4-1 and J is TRBJ2-2; D possibly corresponds to TRBD2 (6 bases). CDR3 size: 15 residues. Germline values: CDR1 MGHRA, CDR2 YSYEKL. Trimming left V 2 bases short and J 6 bases short, with 13 bases between. The CDR3 reads CASSQPRGGPGELFF. CDR3 nucleotide sequence: TGCGCCAGCAGCCAACCCCGTGGAGGGCCCGGGGAGCTGTTTTTT.